This T cell receptor (beta chain) was recorded in a study of blood T cell repertoires in COVID-19. Across the whole study: Samples representing acute and convalescent COVID-19 were sourced from the United States, Italy and Spain. Sample material is recorded as cDNA or gDNA derived from T cells, B-cell-depleted T cells, or PBMCs.

Germline V gene lookup returns CDR1 KGHDR and CDR2 SFDVKD. Trimming removed 9 bases from V and 5 bases from J, with 9 bases in between. The CDR3 totals 11 residues. Authors' processing steps: Nucleated cell number was recorded as an estimate derived from reference gene primer amplification. The data were produced by immunoSEQ multiplex PCR, yet TCRdb's version contains in-frame clones alone and is incomplete. V, J and clone size were drawn from that table, and D and trimming were deduced from the DNA. Of over 140,000 clones listed, about 75% are singletons. The specimen was PBMCs or T cells enriched from blood (not recorded which). The origin of this receptor is a woman between 45 and 65 years old who had recovered from COVID-19. The rearrangement uses TRBV24-1 and TRBJ1-2; D unresolved. The CDR3 loop is CATGWEYGYTF. The CDR3 region has the DNA TGTGCCACCGGGTGGGAGTATGGCTACACCTTC.